This TCR beta chain was documented in a study of blood T cell repertoires in COVID-19. Per the original methods: Reference gene primer amplification yielded estimated nucleated cell counts. The repertoire was sequenced with immunoSEQ multiplex PCR; TCRdb's copy has only in-frame clones and lacks some. That table supplies the V and J calls and clone size; D and trimming were determined from the DNA. Of some 40,000 clones listed, approximately 91% are singletons. This CDR3 contains 15 residues. Germline assignment: CDR1 KGHSH and CDR2 LQKENI. V lost 3 bases and J 4 bases, leaving 10 bases between the germline ends.

The chain has TRBV18 and TRBJ1-6; perhaps TRBD1 as D (5 bases). This receptor was taken from a human donor in a cohort sampled during active COVID-19. The material sequenced was peripheral blood. Here the CDR3 DNA reads TGTGCCAGCTCACCCACCGGACAATATAATTCACCCCTCCACTTT. This codes for CASSPTGQYNSPLHF.